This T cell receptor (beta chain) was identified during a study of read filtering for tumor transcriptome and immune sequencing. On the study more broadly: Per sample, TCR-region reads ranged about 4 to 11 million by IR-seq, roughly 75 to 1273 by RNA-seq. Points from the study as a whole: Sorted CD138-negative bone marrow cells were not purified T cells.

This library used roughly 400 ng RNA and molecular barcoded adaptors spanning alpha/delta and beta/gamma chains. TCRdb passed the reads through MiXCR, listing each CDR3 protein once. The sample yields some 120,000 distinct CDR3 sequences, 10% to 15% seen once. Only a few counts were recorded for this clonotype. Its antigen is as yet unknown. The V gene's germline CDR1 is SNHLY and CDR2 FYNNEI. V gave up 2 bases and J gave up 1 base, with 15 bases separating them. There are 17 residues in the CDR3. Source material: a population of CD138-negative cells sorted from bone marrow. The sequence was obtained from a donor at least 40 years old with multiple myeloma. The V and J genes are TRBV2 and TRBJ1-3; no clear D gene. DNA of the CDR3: TGTGCCAGCAGTGAATGGTCTGCGGAGATATCTGGAAACACCATATATTTT. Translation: CASSEWSAEISGNTIYF. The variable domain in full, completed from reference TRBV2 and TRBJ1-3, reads EPEVTQTPSHQVTQMGQEVILRCVPISNHLYFYWYRQILGQKVEFLVSFYNNEISEKSEIFDDQFSVERPDGSNFTLKIRSTKLEDSAMYFCASSEWSAEISGNTIYFGEGSWLTVV.